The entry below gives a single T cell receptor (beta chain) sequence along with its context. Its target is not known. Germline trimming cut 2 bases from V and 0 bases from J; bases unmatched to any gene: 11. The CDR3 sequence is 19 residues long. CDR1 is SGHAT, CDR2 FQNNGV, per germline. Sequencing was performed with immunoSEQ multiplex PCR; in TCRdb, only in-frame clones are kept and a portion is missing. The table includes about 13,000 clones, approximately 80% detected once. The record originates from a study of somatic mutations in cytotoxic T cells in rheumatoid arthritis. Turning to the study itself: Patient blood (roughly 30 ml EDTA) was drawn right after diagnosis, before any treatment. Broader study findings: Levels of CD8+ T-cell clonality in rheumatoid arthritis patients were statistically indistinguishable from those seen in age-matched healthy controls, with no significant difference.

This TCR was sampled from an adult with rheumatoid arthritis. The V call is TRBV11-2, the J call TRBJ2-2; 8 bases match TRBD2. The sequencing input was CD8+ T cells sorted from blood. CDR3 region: CASSLYAGGYIANTGELFF. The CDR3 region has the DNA TGTGCCAGCAGCTTATACGCGGGAGGATATATTGCGAACACCGGGGAGCTGTTTTTT.